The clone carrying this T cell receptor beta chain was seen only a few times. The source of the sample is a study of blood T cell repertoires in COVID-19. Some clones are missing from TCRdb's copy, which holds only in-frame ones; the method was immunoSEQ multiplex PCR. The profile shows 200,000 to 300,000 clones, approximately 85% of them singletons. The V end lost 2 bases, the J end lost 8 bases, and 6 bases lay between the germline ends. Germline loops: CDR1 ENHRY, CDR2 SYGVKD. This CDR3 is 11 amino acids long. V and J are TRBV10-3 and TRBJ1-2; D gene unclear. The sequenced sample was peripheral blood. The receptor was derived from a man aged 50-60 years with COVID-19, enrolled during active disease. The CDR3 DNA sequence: TGTGCCATCAGTGAGGGGAGGGGCTACACCTTC. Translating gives CAISEGRGYTF.